The TCR beta chain under discussion was sequenced for a study of blood T cell repertoires in COVID-19 (dated by TCRdb to 2019 to 2021). In terms of the full investigation: Samples from collaborators originated in the United States, Italy and Spain and spanned both the acute and convalescent phases of COVID-19. Subjects who had been exposed to COVID-19, were actively infected with it, or had recovered from it provided the deeply sampled blood TCRbeta repertoires that made up the dataset. The sample metadata nearly always contained a de-identified subject ID, COVID-19 status, age in years and sex. Where HLA class I and class II types were available, the types were taken from metadata supplied by the sample provider, not from assay-based typing. The repertoires were released in a freely available public database intended as a resource for research on the immune response to SARS-CoV-2. The prospective study material was composed of cDNA or gDNA derived from T cells, B-cell-depleted T cells, or PBMCs. The samples were drawn from two sources: the first 160 participants of the ongoing ImmuneRACE study, and 1,200 or so subjects contributed by 6 global collaborators.

General findings and caveats noted by the study authors: The quantity of clinical and demographic metadata differed by source and by participant and was supplied without curation.

The immunoSEQ Assay, a bias-controlled multiplex PCR, was used to amplify TCRbeta CDR3 regions from genomic DNA. Regarding the original processing steps: The number of nucleated cells in each sample was estimated from the amplification of reference gene primers within the assay. To quantify the absolute abundance of each unique TCRbeta CDR3 rearrangement, sequence reads were collapsed and filtered. For each sample, productive Simpson clonality was calculated as the square root of Simpson's diversity index over productive rearrangements. In its TCRdb copy, this immuneACCESS table keeps in-frame sequences only and misses some clones. Where compared with another copy, unresolved V genes explain less than half of these, and the others have no known cause. The V and J calls and the clone size are those of that table, but D and trimming were determined from the DNA. In this sample the table shows 75,000 to 90,000 clones, roughly 80% of which occur a single time. 9.5% to 12% of the sample is in the top ten clones.

Whole blood was collected in K2EDTA tubes by collaborating institutions according to the institutions' own protocols. For TCRbeta analysis, collaborator samples were shipped as frozen whole blood, as isolated PBMCs, or as DNA extracted from either sample type. The CDR3 measures 15 amino acids from cysteine to phenylalanine. Just CDR3 DNA is preserved here, 45 bases in frame from base 1. The V end loses 6 bases and the J end loses 3 bases, and a stretch of 17 bases separates them. The germline V gene gives CDR1 as MDHEN and CDR2 as SYDVKM. Regarding this clone: Its cognate antigen has yet to be identified. No qualities accompany the bases; no much larger clone lies one base away.

The clonotype was recovered from a human donor in a cohort sampled during active COVID-19. Sequencing was carried out using peripheral blood. The rearranged chain carries TRBV28 and TRBJ1-1; a tentative D match to TRBD1 spans 6 bases. The encoded CDR3 is CASSPDRSADTEAFF. Here is the DNA: TGTGCCAGCAGCCCAGACAGGTCTGCAGACACTGAAGCTTTCTTT.